The T cell receptor (beta chain) under discussion was sequenced for a study of patients with pleural tuberculosis. This clonotype was counted only a few times. TCRdb reprocessed the reads with MiXCR, giving one entry per CDR3 protein. This table has about 50,000 distinct CDR3 sequences, about 7.3% appearing once. The sequence derives from a human donor with pleural tuberculosis.

In nucleotides, the CDR3 is TGCGCCAGCAGCCCCACCGGACAGGGATTCACCGGGGAGCTGTTTTTT. Its protein product is CASSPTGQGFTGELFF. J is TRBJ2-2 and V is TRBV5-1; 8 bases are a match to TRBD1. Germline loops: CDR1 SGHRS, CDR2 YFSETQ. The CDR3 is 16 amino acids. The J segment lost 4 bases and the V segment lost 4 bases, leaving 9 bases of the junction unmatched.